This TCR beta chain was observed in a study of a mutant IDH1 vaccine in newly diagnosed glioma. Whole-study context: Vaccination followed radiotherapy alone by 4-6 weeks, or accompanied temozolomide cycles. Males made up 62.5% and females approximately 40% of treated patients, whose mean age was 40.4 years.

Described time point: week 5, during vaccination. Vaccination comprised doses that each held 300 ug of mutant IDH1 20-mer peptide, plus topical imiquimod. Every donor had a new WHO grade 3 or 4 astrocytoma that was IDH1-mutant, with loss of nuclear ATRX. The CDR3 has 17 residues. The germline CDR1 and CDR2 sequences are SEHNR and FQNEAQ (reference sequence). Germline trimming cut 5 bases from V and 1 base from J; bases unmatched to any gene: 12. Comment on this clone: Its cognate antigen is unknown.

Repertoires were generated with immunoSEQ multiplex PCR, while TCRdb's copy carries only in-frame clones and drops some. The repertoire consists of roughly 34,000 clones, with over 50% occurring once and the leading ten covering 11%. V usage is TRBV7-9 and J usage is TRBJ2-7; 9 bases match TRBD2. Specimen: PBMCs, collected from a glioma patient whose treatment included an IDH1 peptide vaccine. The origin of this receptor is a woman under 30 with glioma. For the CDR3, the DNA is TGTGCCAGCAGCCCAGACGGTAGCGGGAGTCGATCCTACGAGCAGTACTTC. It codes for CASSPDGSGSRSYEQYF.